The T cell receptor beta chain described here comes from a study of shared clonotypes between healthy human individuals. Some clones are missing from TCRdb's copy, which holds only in-frame ones; the method was immunoSEQ multiplex PCR. The sample comprises 2 million or so clones, roughly 96% of which are singletons, and under 0.15% rests with the top ten. General study points: Estimated richness values were generally larger in naive subsets than in memory subsets.

This CDR3 contains 17 residues. Germline V gene data show CDR1 as SGHAT and CDR2 as FQNNGV. Trimming cost V 4 bases and J 2 bases; bases outside gene matches: 13. Comment on this clone: The antigen remains undetermined.

The chain recombines TRBV11-2 with TRBJ2-7, with TRBD2 matching over 8 bases. This sequence originates from a man aged 18 to 29 in good health. The material sequenced was naive CD4+ T cells sorted from blood. The sample's subset: CD45RA+ positively selected. This CDR3 is CASSWTPRAGGPYEQYF. As DNA, the CDR3 is TGTGCCAGCAGCTGGACCCCCCGGGCGGGGGGACCCTACGAGCAGTACTTC. Using reference TRBV11-2 and TRBJ2-7 for the parts outside the CDR3, the full variable domain is EAGVAQSPRYKIIEKRQSVAFWCNPISGHATLYWYQQILGQGPKLLIQFQNNGVVDDSQLPKDRFSAERLKGVDSTLKIQPAKLEDSAVYLCASSWTPRAGGPYEQYFGPGTRLTVT.